The 15 T cell receptor beta chains below were found in one sample sequenced in a study of cytomegalovirus exposure and HLA in healthy donors. PCR primers comprised 60 Vbeta and 13 Jbeta primers. The method was immunoSEQ multiplex PCR; TCRdb's version includes in-frame clones alone and lacks a portion of them. The sample has 90,000 to 120,000 clones, over 75% seen once. The specimen was PBMCs. The receptors were sampled from a man between 25 and 39 years old in good health and CMV-seronegative.

This sequence joins TRBV9 and TRBJ1-2; D unresolved. The germline V gene has CDR1 SGDLS and CDR2 YYNGEE. Trimming removed 2 bases from V and 0 bases from J, with 8 bases in between. This CDR3 is built from 14 residues. CDR3 in amino acids: CASSVADSNYGYTF. Written as DNA, the CDR3 is TGTGCCAGCAGCGTGGCCGACTCTAACTATGGCTACACCTTC.

The V call is TRBV30, the J call TRBJ2-3; 15 nucleotides agree with TRBD2. The CDR3 spans 19 residues. Germline CDR1 reads GTSNPN; CDR2 reads SVGIG (reference sequence). Trimming at V came to 3 bases and at J to 1 base, leaving 11 bases not matched to a gene. For the CDR3, the DNA is TGTGCCTGGAGCGGGTCCCGGACTAGCGGGGGGGCGGGCACAGATACGCAGTATTTT. The encoded protein is CAWSGSRTSGGAGTDTQYF.

This chain connects TRBV13 to TRBJ2-7; TRBD2 is a possible D gene (6 bases). Germline assignment: CDR1 PRHDT and CDR2 FYEKMQ (reference sequence). With 5 bases removed from V and 5 bases from J, the gap between germline ends came to 16 bases. This CDR3 is 14 amino acids long. In nucleotides, the CDR3 is TGTGCCAGCAGCGCCCCGGGCAGGAGGGACGAGCAGTACTTC. Its protein product is CASSAPGRRDEQYF.

In DNA form, the CDR3 reads TGTGCCAGCCACATTCCTGTCCCAACCCAGTACTTC. Protein: CASHIPVPTQYF. The chain links TRBV2 to TRBJ2-5; D is undetermined. V lost 8 bases, J lost 8 bases, and 15 bases lay in between. The length of the CDR3 is 12 residues. CDR1 and CDR2 from the germline V gene are SNHLY and FYNNEI. Filled out from reference TRBV2 and TRBJ2-5, the complete variable domain reads EPEVTQTPSHQVTQMGQEVILRCVPISNHLYFYWYRQILGQKVEFLVSFYNNEISEKSEIFDDQFSVERPDGSNFTLKIRSTKLEDSAMYFCASHIPVPTQYFGPGTRLLVL.

This chain connects TRBV29-1 to TRBJ2-5, with D perhaps TRBD1 (8 bases). V was trimmed by 5 bases and J by 5 bases, leaving 18 bases between them. The CDR3 sequence is 14 residues long. Germline V gene lookup returns CDR1 SQVTM and CDR2 ANQGSEA. DNA for the CDR3: TGCAGCGTTTTCTCTGGACAGGGAGGGGAGACCCAGTACTTC. Translated: CSVFSGQGGETQYF.

The chain employs TRBV28 and TRBJ2-7; TRBD2 agrees at 10 bases. Germline CDR1 and CDR2: MDHEN and SYDVKM. V shed 7 bases and J 5 bases; nucleotides not matched to a gene: 8. This CDR3 region has 14 residues. The CDR3 loop reads CASTLGLAGDEQYF. The CDR3 DNA reads TGTGCCAGCACCTTGGGGCTAGCGGGAGACGAGCAGTACTTC.

V gene TRBV7-9 combines with J gene TRBJ2-7, with 8 bases identical to TRBD2. Germline CDR1 and CDR2: SEHNR and FQNEAQ (reference sequence). Germline trimming cut 5 bases from V and 11 bases from J; bases unmatched to any gene: 11. The CDR3 sequence is 13 residues long. CDR3 coding DNA: TGTGCCAGCAGCGCCTCCGGTACAGCGGGAGAGTACTTC. As protein: CASSASGTAGEYF.

V and J are TRBV5-6 and TRBJ2-5; maybe TRBD2 (5 bases). CDR3 length: 12 residues. In germline, CDR1 is SGHDT, CDR2 YYEEEE. V dropped 0 bases and J dropped 5 bases, with 5 bases sitting between them. The chain's CDR3 is CASSLGTETQYF. The CDR3 region has the DNA TGTGCCAGCAGCTTGGGGACTGAGACCCAGTACTTC.

This clone has just a few counts. The rearrangement uses TRBV9 and TRBJ2-1; TRBD2 agrees at 11 bases. The J segment lost 5 bases and the V segment lost 3 bases, leaving 7 bases of the junction unmatched. There are 16 residues in the CDR3. Germline V lookup: CDR1 SGDLS, CDR2 YYNGEE. The chain's CDR3 is CASSAPLAGVNNEQFF. The CDR3 nucleotides read TGTGCCAGCAGCGCCCCACTAGCGGGAGTTAACAATGAGCAGTTCTTC. The entire variable domain, with the rest obtained from reference TRBV9 and TRBJ2-1, is as follows: DSGVTQTPKHLITATGQRVTLRCSPRSGDLSVYWYQQSLDQGLQFLIQYYNGEERAKGNILERFSAQQFPDLHSELNLSSLELGDSALYFCASSAPLAGVNNEQFFGPGTRLTVL.

V gene TRBV6-5 combines with J gene TRBJ1-4; 8 bases match TRBD1. This CDR3 comprises 14 residues. Germline V gives CDR1 MNHEY, CDR2 SVGAGI. V was pared by 4 bases and J by 7 bases, with 5 bases of the junction left unmatched. The CDR3 is CASSSRQGFEKLFF. Here the CDR3 DNA reads TGTGCCAGCAGTTCCCGACAGGGGTTTGAAAAACTGTTTTTT.

On this clone: This sample includes further DNA sequences coding for the same CDR3. V and J are TRBV30 and TRBJ2-7; tentatively, D is TRBD1 (5 bases). The CDR3 runs to 14 residues. Trimming left V 7 bases short and J 3 bases short, with 19 bases between. Germline V gene data show CDR1 as GTSNPN and CDR2 as SVGIG (reference sequence). The CDR3 loop is CASFNRLVGYEQYF. The CDR3 DNA reads as TGTGCCTCCTTCAACAGGCTAGTCGGCTACGAGCAGTACTTC.

The chain couples TRBV4-2 to TRBJ2-2, with 9 bases aligning to TRBD2. The CDR3 is 17 residues long. V lost 3 bases and J lost 1; bases outside the gene matches: 6. Germline CDR1 LGHNA, CDR2 YNFKEQ. Here the CDR3 DNA reads TGTGCCAGCAGCCAGCCCTCAGCGGGAGGGAACACCGGGGAGCTGTTTTTT. The encoded protein is CASSQPSAGGNTGELFF.

The V and J genes are TRBV5-1 and TRBJ1-6, with D hard to call. Germline assignment: CDR1 SGHRS and CDR2 YFSETQ. This CDR3 contains 15 residues. Trimming removed 4 bases at V and 0 bases at J, with 8 bases between. The CDR3 DNA sequence: TGCGCCAGCAGCCTAGCAAGCTCCTATAATTCACCCCTCCACTTT. It is translated as CASSLASSYNSPLHF.

V is TRBV6-6 and J is TRBJ2-3; TRBD2 aligns across 8 bases. V shed 7 bases, J shed 0 bases, and the junction held 9 bases outside the gene matches. The germline V gene encodes CDR1 MNHNY and CDR2 SVGAGI (reference sequence). This CDR3 has 16 residues. The CDR3 sequence is CASNNLAGPSTDTQYF. The CDR3, as DNA: TGTGCCAGCAATAACCTAGCGGGCCCGAGCACAGATACGCAGTATTTT.

V gene TRBV7-3 combines with J gene TRBJ2-7; D unresolved. Germline CDR1 reads SGHTA; CDR2 reads FQGTGA. V lost 0 bases to trimming and J lost 5 bases, with 11 bases between them. The CDR3 covers 14 residues. The CDR3 nucleotides read TGTGCCAGCAGCTTAACTGTCCAGGCCCACGAGCAGTACTTC. Translation gives CASSLTVQAHEQYF. Looking up the rest from reference TRBV7-3 and TRBJ2-7 gives the full variable domain: GAGVSQTPSNKVTEKGKYVELRCDPISGHTALYWYRQSLGQGPEFLIYFQGTGAADDSGLPNDRFFAVRPEGSVSTLKIQRTERGDSAVYLCASSLTVQAHEQYFGPGTRLTVT.